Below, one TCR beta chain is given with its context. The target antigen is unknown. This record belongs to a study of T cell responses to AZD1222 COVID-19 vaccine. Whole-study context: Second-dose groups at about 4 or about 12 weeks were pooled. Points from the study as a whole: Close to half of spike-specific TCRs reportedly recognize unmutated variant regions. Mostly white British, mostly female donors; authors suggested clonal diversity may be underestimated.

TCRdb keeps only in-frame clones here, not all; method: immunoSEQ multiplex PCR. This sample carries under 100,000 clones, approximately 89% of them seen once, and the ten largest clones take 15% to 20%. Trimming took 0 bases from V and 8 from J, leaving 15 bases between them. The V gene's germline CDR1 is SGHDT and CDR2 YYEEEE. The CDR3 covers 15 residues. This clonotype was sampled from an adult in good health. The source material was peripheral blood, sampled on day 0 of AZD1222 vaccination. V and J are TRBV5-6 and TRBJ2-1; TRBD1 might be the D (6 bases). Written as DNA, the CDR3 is TGTGCCAGCAGCTTGGTAGCAGGGGTGGAAGATGAGCAGTTCTTC. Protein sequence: CASSLVAGVEDEQFF.